Listed below are T cell receptor beta chains from one sample, sequenced in a study of T cells in Graves' hyperthyroidism and ophthalmopathy. In TCRdb, the multiplex PCR reads were re-called with MiXCR into one record per CDR3 protein. The table has around 580,000 distinct CDR3 sequences, 46% seen once; the top ten hold around 7.7%. The sequencing input was peripheral blood or thyroid tissue (not recorded which). The source is a woman between 18 and 30 years old with Graves' hyperthyroidism. Both conserved end residues are part of each CDR3. D genes are given only for firm matches. Clone size, where shown, is once, few, many, or a class for clones that have expanded.

D gene,V gene,clone size,J gene,CDR3 DNA,CDR3 protein
TRBD2,TRBV20-1,.,TRBJ2-7,TGCAGTGCTAGAGATAGCCGCCTAGCGGGAGAAGGGTATGAGCAGTACTTC,CSARDSRLAGEGYEQYF
TRBD1,TRBV29-1,.,TRBJ1-1,TGCAGCGTTAGGGCAGGGGGCGAGAACACTGAAGCTTTCTTT,CSVRAGGENTEAFF
.,TRBV9,many,TRBJ1-1,TGTGCCAGCAGCGTAGGGCGGCCGAACACTGAAGCTTTCTTT,CASSVGRPNTEAFF
.,TRBV15,.,TRBJ1-5,TGTGCCACCAGCAGAGATGGGGGACACTGGGGGAGCAATCAGCCCCAGCATTTT,CATSRDGGHWGSNQPQHF
.,TRBV24-1,many,TRBJ2-5,TGTGCCACCAGTGATCCGAGACGAGGGACGGGACAAGAGACCCAGTACTTC,CATSDPRRGTGQETQYF
TRBD1,TRBV2,.,TRBJ2-7,TGTGCCAGCAAGCGACAGGGACCCCCCGAGCAGTACTTC,CASKRQGPPEQYF
TRBD1,TRBV20-1,many,TRBJ1-4,TGCAGTGCTCCCTGGAGGTCGGGACAGGGTCGGGAAAAACTGTTTTTT,CSAPWRSGQGREKLFF
.,TRBV2,.,TRBJ1-6,TGTGCCAGCAGCGTAGGGCAGCGGACGAATTCACCCCTCCACTTT,CASSVGQRTNSPLHF
.,TRBV6-5,many,TRBJ1-2,TGTGCCAGCAGTTCCGCCGGCACGGGCCTCTATGGCTACACCTTC,CASSSAGTGLYGYTF
TRBD2,TRBV6-5,many,TRBJ2-7,TGTGCCAGCAGCCGACGGGGGACTAGCGGGAGGGCAACGGTTGGCTACGAGCAGTACTTC,CASSRRGTSGRATVGYEQYF
TRBD1,TRBV29-1,few,TRBJ1-5,TGCAGCTTGGGGACAGGGGTAAGGCAGCCCCAGCATTTT,CSLGTGVRQPQHF
TRBD1,TRBV6-5,many,TRBJ2-5,TGTGCCAGCAGCCACGGACAGGGCAGGAAGACCCAGTACTTC,CASSHGQGRKTQYF
.,TRBV12-3/TRBV12-4,many,TRBJ2-2,TGTGCCAGCAATAGACAAGGGCCCGGGGAGCTGTTTTTT,CASNRQGPGELFF
.,TRBV25-1,.,TRBJ1-2,TGTGCCAGCAGTGAATGGAGGGGCCAGGGCTACACCTTC,CASSEWRGQGYTF
.,TRBV5-1,.,TRBJ2-1,TGCGCCAGCAGCCTGCTAGCGAGAGTTCACAATGAGCAGTTCTTC,CASSLLARVHNEQFF
TRBD1,TRBV5-1,many,TRBJ1-2,TGCGCCAGCAGCTTGGAAGGGGGCGTAGATGGCTACACCTTC,CASSLEGGVDGYTF